Shown below are 24 T cell receptor beta chains from a single sample sequenced in a study of cytomegalovirus exposure and HLA in healthy donors. The PCR ran on 60 Vbeta and 13 Jbeta primers. Data came from immunoSEQ multiplex PCR; TCRdb stores just in-frame clones and leaves some out. This table has more than 140,000 clones, around 82% appearing once. Sequencing was done on a sample of PBMCs. Every receptor here comes from a man aged 18 to 29 in good health and CMV-seropositive.

The chain has TRBV27 and TRBJ2-7; 8 positions match TRBD1. The ends lost 6 bases at V and 2 bases at J; junction bases unmatched: 6. This CDR3 comprises 14 residues. CDR1 MNHEY and CDR2 SMNVEV come from the germline V gene (reference sequence). The CDR3 nucleotides read TGTGCCAGCAGCTCAACAGGGGGTCCCTACGAGCAGTACTTC. Translated: CASSSTGGPYEQYF.

The CDR3 bases are TGTGCCAGCAGCCAAGTAGGGACTTCCTATGGCTACACCTTC. The encoded protein is CASSQVGTSYGYTF. The J gene is TRBJ1-2, the V gene TRBV4-2, with D possibly TRBD1 on 5 matching bases. V was pared by 1 base and J by 4 bases, with 10 bases between. Germline V gives CDR1 LGHNA, CDR2 YNFKEQ. The CDR3 spans 14 residues.

The chain is built from TRBV5-8 and TRBJ2-1; 7 bases align to TRBD2. The CDR3 extends over 15 amino acids. V was clipped by 0 bases and J by 8 bases; unmatched bases: 8. Germline V gives CDR1 SGHTS, CDR2 YDEGEE. The CDR3 nucleotides are TGTGCCAGCAGCTTGGCCGCTAGCGGTTGGGATGAGCAGTTCTTC. It encodes CASSLAASGWDEQFF.

The table lists this clone with a count of one. The chain has TRBV27 and TRBJ1-1; D remains ambiguous. V gave up 6 bases and J gave up 5 bases, with 13 bases separating them. There are 13 residues in the CDR3. The germline V gene has CDR1 MNHEY and CDR2 SMNVEV (reference sequence). The CDR3 region has the DNA TGTGCCAGCAGCCAGACCGGGAGGACTGAAGCTTTCTTT. Encoded protein: CASSQTGRTEAFF.

The chain carries TRBV5-1 and TRBJ2-3; 9 bases fit TRBD2. V lost 0 bases, J lost 0 bases, and 5 bases stayed unmatched. The CDR3 has 17 amino acids. CDR1 is SGHRS and CDR2 is YFSETQ in the germline V gene. The CDR3 loop is CASSLETSGASTDTQYF. In DNA form, the CDR3 reads TGCGCCAGCAGCTTGGAGACTAGCGGTGCTAGCACAGATACGCAGTATTTT.

This sequence joins TRBV25-1 and TRBJ2-2; TRBD2 matches at 12 bases. V gave up 7 bases and J gave up 6 bases; unmatched junction bases: 3. CDR1 and CDR2 (germline): MGHDK, SYGVNS. The CDR3 sequence is 14 residues long. For the CDR3, the DNA is TGTGCCAGCACGGGGACTAGCGGGTCCGGGGAGCTGTTTTTT. It codes for CASTGTSGSGELFF.

This chain connects TRBV6-1 to TRBJ1-2; 7 bases line up with TRBD1. The germline CDR1 and CDR2 sequences are MNHNS and SASEGT. The CDR3 is made up of 12 amino acids. Trimming took 5 bases from V and 6 from J; bases not matched to a gene: 3. CDR3 DNA: TGTGCCAGCAGTTTGACAGGGAATGGCTACACCTTC. Its protein product is CASSLTGNGYTF.

This chain joins TRBV2 and TRBJ1-5; D gene ambiguous. Per the germline V gene, CDR1 is SNHLY and CDR2 is FYNNEI. Deletions cut 3 bases from V and 9 bases from J, with 15 bases between. This CDR3 comprises 14 residues. The CDR3 region has the DNA TGTGCCAGCAGTGACGAGAGCGGTTCAGGGCCCCAGCATTTT. Its translation: CASSDESGSGPQHF.

The sample holds one count of this clone. V is TRBV9 and J is TRBJ2-7, with TRBD2 matching over 8 bases. The germline gives CDR1 SGDLS, CDR2 YYNGEE. This CDR3 is built from 17 residues. Trimming at V came to 0 bases and at J to 4 bases, leaving 12 bases not matched to a gene. The CDR3, as DNA: TGTGCCAGCAGCGTAGGGGGTGGACTAGCTCGGATTTACGAGCAGTACTTC. Its translation is CASSVGGGLARIYEQYF.

The rearrangement links TRBV19 to TRBJ2-3; a possible D gene is TRBD2 (6 bases). Trimming cost V 6 bases and J 8 bases, with 18 bases left between them. Germline V gene sequence: CDR1 LNHDA, CDR2 SQIVND (reference sequence). The CDR3 totals 14 residues. CDR3 loop: CASRTAGQQATQYF. CDR3 coding DNA: TGTGCCAGTAGAACGGCGGGGCAGCAGGCTACGCAGTATTTT.

The chain combines TRBV4-1 with TRBJ2-7; 7 bases agree with TRBD2. Trimming at V came to 1 base and at J to 4 bases, leaving 7 bases not matched to a gene. Germline V CDR1 and CDR2: MGHRA, YSYEKL. The CDR3 consists of 15 residues. CDR3: CASSQVWASGYEQYF. CDR3 DNA sequence: TGCGCCAGCAGCCAAGTTTGGGCTAGCGGTTACGAGCAGTACTTC.

The rearrangement links TRBV2 to TRBJ1-2; tentative D call: TRBD1 (6 bases). The germline CDR1 and CDR2 sequences are SNHLY and FYNNEI. The CDR3 is 16 residues long. The V end was cut by 5 bases, the J end by 5 bases, with 21 bases between. Here the CDR3 DNA reads TGTGCCAGCAGTAACCCTGGGGGGGCCCCGGGGTATGGCTACACCTTC. It specifies CASSNPGGAPGYGYTF.

The CDR3 region is CASSSSDSLNTEAFF. For the CDR3, the DNA is TGTGCCAGCAGTTCCAGCGACAGCCTGAACACTGAAGCTTTCTTT. J is TRBJ1-1 and V is TRBV6-6; possibly TRBD1 for D (5 bases). Germline V gene sequence: CDR1 MNHNY, CDR2 SVGAGI (reference sequence). V gave up 4 bases and J gave up 0 bases, with 12 bases separating them. The CDR3 is 15 amino acids.

The chain couples TRBV11-2 to TRBJ2-5; 7 bases line up with TRBD2. The CDR3 has 14 amino acids. Germline V CDR1 and CDR2: SGHAT, FQNNGV. V was pared by 3 bases and J by 2 bases, with 3 bases of the junction left unmatched. The CDR3 DNA sequence: TGTGCCAGCAGCTTTTCTAGCGGTCAAGAGACCCAGTACTTC. Its translation is CASSFSSGQETQYF.

J is TRBJ1-3 and V is TRBV10-3; 10 bases match TRBD1. CDR1 ENHRY and CDR2 SYGVKD come from the germline V gene. This CDR3 is built from 20 residues. Losses at the gene ends were 2 bases for V and 0 bases for J; bases not matched to a gene: 13. CDR3 region: CAISETGTGDKGSSGNTIYF. In DNA form, the CDR3 reads TGTGCCATCAGTGAGACCGGGACAGGGGACAAAGGGAGCTCTGGAAACACCATATATTTT.

The V call is TRBV9, the J call TRBJ2-1; 9 bases agree with TRBD2. V lost 4 bases to trimming and J lost 8 bases; unmatched junction nucleotides: 13. Germline values: CDR1 SGDLS, CDR2 YYNGEE. The CDR3 totals 16 residues. DNA of the CDR3: TGTGCCAGCAGCCTCGCCGGGCGGGAGGGCAGGGATGAGCAGTTCTTC. It codes for CASSLAGREGRDEQFF. The full variable domain, with the rest looked up from reference TRBV9 and TRBJ2-1, is DSGVTQTPKHLITATGQRVTLRCSPRSGDLSVYWYQQSLDQGLQFLIQYYNGEERAKGNILERFSAQQFPDLHSELNLSSLELGDSALYFCASSLAGREGRDEQFFGPGTRLTVL.

The V gene is TRBV5-6, the J gene TRBJ2-7; D is possibly TRBD1 (6 bases). From germline, CDR1 is SGHDT and CDR2 YYEEEE. Trimming removed 0 bases at V and 3 bases at J, with 10 bases between. This CDR3 has 14 residues. In DNA, the CDR3 is TGTGCCAGCAGCTTGGGAGGGACAAGCTACGAGCAGTACTTC. It specifies CASSLGGTSYEQYF.

Worth noting for this clone: This CDR3 is also generated by other DNA sequences in the sample. CDR3 sequence: CASSLEGGSNQPQHF. In nucleotides, the CDR3 is TGCGCCAGCAGCTTGGAAGGGGGAAGCAATCAGCCCCAGCATTTT. The rearrangement uses TRBV5-1 and TRBJ1-5, with D possibly TRBD1 on 6 matching bases. CDR3 size: 15 residues. CDR1 is SGHRS, CDR2 YFSETQ, per germline. Between the trimmed V and J ends, which lost 0 bases and 1 base, there was a span of 8 bases.

V and J are TRBV6-5 and TRBJ2-1; D not certain. CDR3 size: 12 residues. The germline V gene encodes CDR1 MNHEY and CDR2 SVGAGI. V was pared by 2 bases and J by 10 bases, with 9 bases between. DNA of the CDR3: TGTGCCAGCAGTTACGGGCAAGGAGAGCAGTTCTTC. It translates to CASSYGQGEQFF.

The V call is TRBV29-1, the J call TRBJ2-3; weak D call: TRBD1 (5 bases). The germline V gene has CDR1 SQVTM and CDR2 ANQGSEA. Trimming removed 3 bases from V and 4 bases from J, with 17 bases in between. The CDR3 is 15 amino acids. The CDR3: CSVELPARAADTQYF. In DNA, the CDR3 is TGCAGCGTTGAGCTTCCGGCCAGGGCCGCAGATACGCAGTATTTT.

The J gene is TRBJ1-2, the V gene TRBV19, with D hard to call. Germline-derived CDR1 and CDR2 are LNHDA and SQIVND (reference sequence). CDR3 size: 14 residues. V was trimmed by 2 bases and J by 1 base, leaving 8 bases between them. DNA for the CDR3: TGTGCCAGTAGTATAACGGCGGATAACTATGGCTACACCTTC. Its translation is CASSITADNYGYTF.

The CDR3 bases are TGTGCCAGCAGTGGGGCGGGGGGTAGGATAACTGAAGCTTTCTTT. It is translated as CASSGAGGRITEAFF. V gene TRBV28 combines with J gene TRBJ1-1; perhaps TRBD1 as D (5 bases). V shed 5 bases and J shed 5 bases, with 18 bases lying between them. Germline CDR1 is MDHEN and CDR2 is SYDVKM. The CDR3 has 15 amino acids.

The rearrangement links TRBV27 to TRBJ1-4; D possibly corresponds to TRBD1 (6 bases). The CDR3 is 14 amino acids. V shed 6 bases and J shed 4 bases, with 12 bases lying between them. Looked up from germline, CDR1 is MNHEY and CDR2 is SMNVEV (reference sequence). This chain's CDR3 is CASSLQGLNEKLFF. The CDR3 DNA reads TGTGCCAGCAGCCTACAGGGCCTTAATGAAAAACTGTTTTTT. Combining the CDR3 with reference TRBV27 and TRBJ1-4 gives the whole variable domain EAQVTQNPRYLITVTGKKLTVTCSQNMNHEYMSWYRQDPGLGLRQIYYSMNVEVTDKGDVPEGYKVSRKEKRNFPLILESPSPNQTSLYFCASSLQGLNEKLFFGSGTQLSVL.

This clone was observed once. The V gene is TRBV4-2, the J gene TRBJ2-5, with a tentative D call TRBD2 (6 bases). CDR3 length: 16 residues. Trimming took 1 base from V and 4 from J, leaving 16 bases between them. Germline V gene sequence: CDR1 LGHNA, CDR2 YNFKEQ. The CDR3 DNA is TGTGCCAGCAGCCAAGTCTCGTCGGGGGTGGTAGAGACCCAGTACTTC. This encodes CASSQVSSGVVETQYF.